The entry that follows covers one T cell receptor (beta chain) sequence. In its sample, this clonotype was seen many times. The clone's antigen remains unknown. No base-level quality is on record; no much larger clone is a single base apart. This entry comes from a study of T cell repertoires in cytomegalovirus infection (dated by TCRdb to between 2019 and 2020). The study in broad terms: Recently identified HLA-C-restricted CMV epitopes, whose presentation resists viral immunomodulation, were targeted by peptide stimulations together with well-studied HLA-B-restricted epitopes. Because public TCR beta signatures pointed to carriage of CMV infection together with the matching HLA type, the HLA type of each donor mattered for the analysis. Findings and caveats that apply to the study as a whole: In both this cohort and an independent approximately 400-donor cohort, the cumulative frequency of public TCR beta family members distinguished carriers of CMV infection plus the relevant HLA type. In the ex vivo response, HLA-C-restricted CMV-specific TCR beta clonotypes were dominant, and in two of eight donors the single most frequent clonotype came from this HLA-C-restricted group.

Sample treatment or condition, as interpreted from the label and publication: in vitro stimulation with specific CMV peptide epitopes to enrich CMV-specific T cells. Sequenced on an Illumina HiSeq 1500. TCRdb redid the processing of the public reads, applying fastp at Q25 and MiXCR, and retained in-frame beta chains. Under each unique CDR3 protein, matching rows form one entry showing the most common genes and DNA. This sample holds 550,000 to 850,000 distinct CDR3 sequences; roughly 33% were observed only once. Roughly 18% of the sample comes from the top ten. The germline V gene sets CDR1 to SGHVS and CDR2 to FQNEAQ. Here V drops 0 bases and J drops 4 bases, and the junction holds 12 bases not matched to any gene. The CDR3 has 19 amino acids, counting the end cysteine and phenylalanine. Only the CDR3 part of the read is kept: 57 bases, read in frame from the first base.

The receptor's source is a human donor in good health (CMV status not recorded). Some clones in this sample may be carry-over from other donors' samples. The chain is made from TRBV7-8 and TRBJ2-1; a stretch of 10 junction bases matches TRBD1. The sequencing used cultured PBMCs, collected from culture after CMV antigen stimulation. The CDR3 reads CASSLALFVWDRGYNEQFF. The DNA is TGTGCCAGCAGCTTAGCGCTTTTCGTATGGGACAGGGGTTACAATGAGCAGTTCTTC.